The 17 T cell receptor beta chains given below trace back to one sample, sequenced in a study of cytomegalovirus exposure and HLA in healthy donors. Use of 60 Vbeta and 13 Jbeta primers characterized the PCR. Sequencing used immunoSEQ multiplex PCR; TCRdb keeps in-frame clones, though not all of them. Of about 98,000 clones detected, approximately 78% appear once; the ten largest clones hold over 1.1%. Specimen: PBMCs. These receptors all come from a man in his forties or fifties in good health and CMV-seronegative.

The V call is TRBV25-1, the J call TRBJ2-2, with D hard to call. Germline V CDR1 and CDR2: MGHDK, SYGVNS. Trimming cost V 5 bases and J 6 bases, with 16 bases left between them. The CDR3 runs 15 residues. CDR3 residues: CASSTKTEPAGELFF. DNA of the CDR3: TGTGCCAGCAGTACCAAGACGGAGCCGGCCGGGGAGCTGTTTTTT.

In DNA form, the CDR3 reads TGTGCCAGCTCACCAGGTAGAGCTGAAGCTTTCTTT. Translated: CASSPGRAEAFF. The V and J genes are TRBV18 and TRBJ1-1; no reliable D call. Trimming cost V 2 bases and J 6 bases, with 7 bases left between them. From germline, CDR1 is KGHSH and CDR2 LQKENI. The CDR3 contains 12 residues.

V and J are TRBV4-1 and TRBJ1-1, with 9 positions matching TRBD1. V gave up 3 bases and J gave up 0 bases; unmatched junction bases: 8. Germline CDR1 is MGHRA and CDR2 is YSYEKL. This CDR3 comprises 17 residues. The CDR3 loop reads CASSHHRGRVMNTEAFF. CDR3 coding DNA: TGCGCCAGCAGCCATCACAGGGGGCGTGTGATGAACACTGAAGCTTTCTTT.

V gene TRBV11-2 combines with J gene TRBJ2-7, with D possibly matching TRBD1 (5 bases). Looked up from germline, CDR1 is SGHAT and CDR2 is FQNNGV. V was pared by 1 base and J by 2 bases, with 9 bases between. The CDR3 runs 14 residues. This CDR3 is CASSLGTTTYEQYF. Written as DNA, the CDR3 is TGTGCCAGCAGCTTAGGGACAACCACCTACGAGCAGTACTTC.

The V gene is TRBV6-1, the J gene TRBJ1-4; no clear D. Germline CDR1 is MNHNS and CDR2 is SASEGT. The germline V and J ends were trimmed by 4 bases and 6 bases, with 6 bases remaining between them. The CDR3 is 12 amino acids. The CDR3 spells CASSVAHEKLFF. The CDR3 region has the DNA TGTGCCAGCAGTGTGGCCCATGAAAAACTGTTTTTT.

The V call is TRBV29-1, the J call TRBJ2-5; maybe TRBD1 (6 bases). The V gene's germline CDR1 is SQVTM and CDR2 ANQGSEA. V was cut by 2 bases and J by 4 bases, with 8 bases left in between. This CDR3 is 12 amino acids long. The CDR3 is CSVEYRAETQYF. CDR3 nucleotides: TGCAGCGTTGAATACAGGGCAGAGACCCAGTACTTC. Full variable domain (remainder filled in from reference TRBV29-1 and TRBJ2-5): SAVISQKPSRDICQRGTSLTIQCQVDSQVTMMFWYRQQPGQSLTLIATANQGSEATYESGFVIDKFPISRPNLTFSTLTVSNMSPEDSSIYLCSVEYRAETQYFGPGTRLLVL.

The gene calls are TRBV7-2 and TRBJ2-7, with TRBD2 matching 9 bases. Germline V gene lookup returns CDR1 SGHTA and CDR2 FQGNSA. Germline trimming cut 3 bases from V and 2 bases from J; bases unmatched to any gene: 11. There are 17 residues in the CDR3. The chain's CDR3 is CASSFGGASGDTYEQYF. DNA for the CDR3: TGTGCCAGCAGCTTCGGGGGGGCTAGCGGGGACACCTACGAGCAGTACTTC.

This clone was recorded a few times. This chain joins TRBV4-1 and TRBJ2-3; 13 bases map to TRBD2. The germline CDR1 and CDR2 sequences are MGHRA and YSYEKL. Trimming cost V 4 bases and J 9 bases; bases outside gene matches: 7. CDR3 length: 15 residues. In nucleotides, the CDR3 is TGCGCCAGCAGCCCACACGGGACTAGCGGGGACACGCAGTATTTT. Translated, it gives CASSPHGTSGDTQYF.

The gene calls are TRBV18 and TRBJ1-4, with a possible D match to TRBD1 (6 bases). The CDR3 has 14 residues. Germline lookup yields CDR1 KGHSH and CDR2 LQKENI. V lost 3 bases and J lost 8, with 13 bases in between. DNA for the CDR3: TGTGCCAGCTCACCGGGACACTTCGGGGAAAAACTGTTTTTT. Protein product: CASSPGHFGEKLFF.

V usage is TRBV10-2 and J usage is TRBJ2-3; 12 nucleotides line up with TRBD2. The J segment lost 1 base and the V segment lost 5 bases, leaving 7 bases of the junction unmatched. The CDR3 spans 17 residues. CDR1 WSHSY and CDR2 SAAADI come from the germline V gene. The CDR3 nucleotides are TGCGCCAGCAGTACGGGACTAGCGGGCGGACGCACAGATACGCAGTATTTT. It is translated as CASSTGLAGGRTDTQYF.

This clone was observed a few times. The chain has TRBV28 and TRBJ1-5, with TRBD1 matching 7 bases. Germline V gene lookup returns CDR1 MDHEN and CDR2 SYDVKM. The CDR3 has 15 residues. V gave up 3 bases and J gave up 6 bases; unmatched junction bases: 8. The DNA of the CDR3 is TGTGCCAGCAGTTTGTTTGACAGGGACTCTCAGCCCCAGCATTTT. Translated, it gives CASSLFDRDSQPQHF.

The chain couples TRBV5-1 to TRBJ1-1; the D gene is possibly TRBD1 (6 bases). Deletions cut 4 bases from V and 1 base from J, with 14 bases between. Per the germline V gene, CDR1 is SGHRS and CDR2 is YFSETQ. CDR3 length equals 15 residues. CDR3 sequence reads: CASSPTGTTNTEAFF. DNA of the CDR3: TGCGCCAGCAGCCCCACCGGGACAACGAACACTGAAGCTTTCTTT. The full variable domain, completed using reference TRBV5-1 and TRBJ1-1, is KAGVTQTPRYLIKTRGQQVTLSCSPISGHRSVSWYQQTPGQGLQFLFEYFSETQRNKGNFPGRFSGRQFSNSRSEMNVSTLELGDSALYLCASSPTGTTNTEAFFGQGTRLTVV.

The V gene is TRBV11-2, the J gene TRBJ2-1; no definite D call. Germline-derived CDR1 and CDR2 are SGHAT and FQNNGV. Trimming shortened V by 5 bases and J by 10 bases, and 9 bases separated the two germline ends. This CDR3 is built from 11 residues. The DNA of the CDR3 is TGTGCCAGCAGCACAGTATTCGAGCAGTTCTTC. Translating gives CASSTVFEQFF.

This sequence joins TRBV23-1 and TRBJ2-7; the match to TRBD1 covers 9 bases. TRBV23-1 is annotated as an ORF whose role is uncertain. The CDR3 is made up of 15 amino acids. V gave up 4 bases and J gave up 2 bases; unmatched junction bases: 6. The CDR3 is CASSRWDRVPYEQYF. The CDR3 DNA is TGCGCCAGCAGTCGATGGGACAGGGTTCCCTACGAGCAGTACTTC.

V usage is TRBV19 and J usage is TRBJ2-5; perhaps TRBD2 as D (6 bases). Trimming took 4 bases from V and 5 from J, leaving 17 bases between them. The CDR3 totals 15 residues. Germline V gene data show CDR1 as LNHDA and CDR2 as SQIVND (reference sequence). The CDR3 region has the DNA TGTGCCAGTAGTACAACAGGTGGGGGGTTGGAGACCCAGTACTTC. Residues: CASSTTGGGLETQYF.

This chain connects TRBV4-2 to TRBJ2-4, with 8 nucleotides matching TRBD1. The CDR3 is 19 amino acids. After removal of 2 bases from V and 1 base from J, the junction contained 13 bases not matched to a gene. Germline V gives CDR1 LGHNA, CDR2 YNFKEQ. The CDR3 sequence: CASSQTADRGMVAKNIQYF. As DNA, the CDR3 is TGTGCCAGCAGCCAAACCGCCGACAGGGGAATGGTGGCCAAAAACATTCAGTACTTC.

This chain uses TRBV7-9 with TRBJ1-4, with 8 nucleotides matching TRBD1. The CDR3 spans 16 residues. Germline assignment: CDR1 SEHNR and CDR2 FQNEAQ (reference sequence). With V trimmed by 4 bases and J by 7 bases, 11 bases remained unmatched. Here the CDR3 DNA reads TGTGCCAGCAGCTATCAGACAGGGGCGGCTTCTGAAAAACTGTTTTTT. This sequence encodes CASSYQTGAASEKLFF.